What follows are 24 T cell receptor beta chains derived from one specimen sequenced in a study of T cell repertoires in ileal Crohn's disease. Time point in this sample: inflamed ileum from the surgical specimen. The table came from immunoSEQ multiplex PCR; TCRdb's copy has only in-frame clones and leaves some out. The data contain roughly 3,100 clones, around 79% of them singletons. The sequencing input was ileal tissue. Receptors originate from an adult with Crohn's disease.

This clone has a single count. CDR3 nucleotides: TGTGCCAGCAGGACCGGGACAACTTCCCGGGGTGGCTACACCTTC. Its protein is CASRTGTTSRGGYTF. V is TRBV2 and J is TRBJ1-2; D perhaps matches TRBD1 (6 bases). This CDR3 comprises 15 residues. Trimming removed 6 bases at V and 7 bases at J, with 21 bases between. Germline assignment: CDR1 SNHLY and CDR2 FYNNEI. Full variable domain (missing parts from reference TRBV2 and TRBJ1-2): EPEVTQTPSHQVTQMGQEVILRCVPISNHLYFYWYRQILGQKVEFLVSFYNNEISEKSEIFDDQFSVERPDGSNFTLKIRSTKLEDSAMYFCASRTGTTSRGGYTFGSGTRLTVV.

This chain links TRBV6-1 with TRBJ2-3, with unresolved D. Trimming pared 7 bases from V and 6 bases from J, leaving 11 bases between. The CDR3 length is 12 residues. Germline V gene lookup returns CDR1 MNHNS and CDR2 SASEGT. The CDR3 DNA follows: TGTGCCAGCAAACCGATAAGGGATACGCAGTATTTT. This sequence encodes CASKPIRDTQYF.

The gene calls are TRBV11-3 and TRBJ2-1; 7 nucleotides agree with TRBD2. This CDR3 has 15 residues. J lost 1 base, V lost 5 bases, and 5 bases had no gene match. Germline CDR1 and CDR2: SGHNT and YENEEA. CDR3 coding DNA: TGTGCCAGCAGCCCCCGGGGAGGGTCCTACAATGAGCAGTTCTTC. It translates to CASSPRGGSYNEQFF.

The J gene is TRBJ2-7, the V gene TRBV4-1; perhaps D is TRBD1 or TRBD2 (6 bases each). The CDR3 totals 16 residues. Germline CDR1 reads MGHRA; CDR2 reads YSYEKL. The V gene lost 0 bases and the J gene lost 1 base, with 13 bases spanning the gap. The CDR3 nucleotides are TGCGCCAGCAGCCAAGATACGGGGGCAGGATCCTACGAGCAGTACTTC. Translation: CASSQDTGAGSYEQYF.

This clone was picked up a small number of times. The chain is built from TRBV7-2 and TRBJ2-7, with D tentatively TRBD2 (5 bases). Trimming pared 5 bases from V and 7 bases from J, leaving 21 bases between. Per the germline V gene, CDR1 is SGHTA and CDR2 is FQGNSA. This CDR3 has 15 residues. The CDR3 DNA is TGTGCCAGCAGCCCTCAAGCGGCAGCAACTGGGGAGCAGTACTTC. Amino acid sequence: CASSPQAAATGEQYF.

This CDR3 reads CASSMGADEQYF. The CDR3 region has the DNA TGTGCCAGCTCAATGGGAGCGGACGAGCAGTACTTC. This chain joins TRBV19 and TRBJ2-7, with D possibly matching TRBD2 (5 bases). The CDR3 runs to 12 residues. Trimming removed 9 bases at V and 5 bases at J, with 14 bases between. Looked up from germline, CDR1 is LNHDA and CDR2 is SQIVND (reference sequence).

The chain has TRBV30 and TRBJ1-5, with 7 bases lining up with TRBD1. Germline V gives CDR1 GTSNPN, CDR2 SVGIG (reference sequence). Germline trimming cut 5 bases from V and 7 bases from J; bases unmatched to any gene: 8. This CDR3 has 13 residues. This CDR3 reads CAWSTGNRQPQHF. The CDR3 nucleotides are TGTGCCTGGTCGACAGGGAATAGGCAGCCCCAGCATTTT.

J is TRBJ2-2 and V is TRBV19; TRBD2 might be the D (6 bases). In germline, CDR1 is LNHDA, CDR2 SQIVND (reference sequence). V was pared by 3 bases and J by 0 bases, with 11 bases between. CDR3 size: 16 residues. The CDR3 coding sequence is TGTGCCAGTAGTATCTTTAGCGGAGCGAACACCGGGGAGCTGTTTTTT. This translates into CASSIFSGANTGELFF.

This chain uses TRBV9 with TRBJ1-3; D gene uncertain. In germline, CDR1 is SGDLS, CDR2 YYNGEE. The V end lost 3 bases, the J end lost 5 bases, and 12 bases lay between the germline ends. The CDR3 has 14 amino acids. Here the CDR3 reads CASSASGSRNTIYF. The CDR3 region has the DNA TGTGCCAGCAGCGCCTCAGGAAGTAGAAACACCATATATTTT.

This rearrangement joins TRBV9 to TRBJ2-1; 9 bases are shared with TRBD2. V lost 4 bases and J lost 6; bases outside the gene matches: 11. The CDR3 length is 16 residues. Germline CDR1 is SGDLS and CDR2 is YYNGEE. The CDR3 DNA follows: TGTGCCAGCAGCAGAGGGAATAGCGGGAGTGGCAATGAGCAGTTCTTC. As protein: CASSRGNSGSGNEQFF.

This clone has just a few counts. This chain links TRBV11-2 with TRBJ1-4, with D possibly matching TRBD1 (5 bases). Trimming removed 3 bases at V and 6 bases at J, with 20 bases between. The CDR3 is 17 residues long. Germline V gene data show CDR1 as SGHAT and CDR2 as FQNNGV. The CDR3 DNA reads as TGTGCCAGCAGCTTCATGAGGGGTGGGGAATCCTATGAAAAACTGTTTTTT. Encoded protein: CASSFMRGGESYEKLFF.

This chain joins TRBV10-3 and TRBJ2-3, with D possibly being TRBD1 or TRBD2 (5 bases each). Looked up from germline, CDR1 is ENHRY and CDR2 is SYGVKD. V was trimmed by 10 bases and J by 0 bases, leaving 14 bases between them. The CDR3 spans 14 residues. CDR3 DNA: TGTGCCACCAGGGACGGGCCCAGCACAGATACGCAGTATTTT. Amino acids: CATRDGPSTDTQYF.

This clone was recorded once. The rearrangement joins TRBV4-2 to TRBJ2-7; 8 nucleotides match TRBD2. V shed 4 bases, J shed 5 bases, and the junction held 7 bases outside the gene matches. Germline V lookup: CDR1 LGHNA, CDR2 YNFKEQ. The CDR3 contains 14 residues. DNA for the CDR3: TGTGCCAGCAGCCCCGGGGGGGAGCGCAACGAGCAGTACTTC. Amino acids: CASSPGGERNEQYF.

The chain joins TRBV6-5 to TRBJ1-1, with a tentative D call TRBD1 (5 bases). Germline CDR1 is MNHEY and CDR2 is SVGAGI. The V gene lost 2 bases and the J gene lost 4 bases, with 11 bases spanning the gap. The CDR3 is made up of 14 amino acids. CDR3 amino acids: CASSYGGAGTEAFF. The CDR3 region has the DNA TGTGCCAGCAGTTACGGGGGAGCGGGCACTGAAGCTTTCTTT.

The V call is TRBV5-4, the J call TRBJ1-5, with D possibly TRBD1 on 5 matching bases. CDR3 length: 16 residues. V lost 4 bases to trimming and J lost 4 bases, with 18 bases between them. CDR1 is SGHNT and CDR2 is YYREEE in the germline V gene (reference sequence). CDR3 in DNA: TGTGCCAGCAGCCCGGAAGACGGACGACAGAATCAGCCCCAGCATTTT. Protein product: CASSPEDGRQNQPQHF.

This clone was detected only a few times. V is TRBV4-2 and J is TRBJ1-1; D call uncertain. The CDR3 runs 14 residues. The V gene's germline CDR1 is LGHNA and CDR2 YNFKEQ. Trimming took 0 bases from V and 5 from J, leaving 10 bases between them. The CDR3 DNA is TGTGCCAGCAGCCAAGATAGGGCGGGGACTGAAGCTTTCTTT. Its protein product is CASSQDRAGTEAFF.

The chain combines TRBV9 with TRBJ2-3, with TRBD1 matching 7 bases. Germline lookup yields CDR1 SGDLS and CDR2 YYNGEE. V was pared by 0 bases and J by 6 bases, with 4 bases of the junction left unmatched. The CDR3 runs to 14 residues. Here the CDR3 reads CASSVEGGLDTQYF. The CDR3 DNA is TGTGCCAGCAGCGTAGAAGGGGGCTTGGATACGCAGTATTTT.

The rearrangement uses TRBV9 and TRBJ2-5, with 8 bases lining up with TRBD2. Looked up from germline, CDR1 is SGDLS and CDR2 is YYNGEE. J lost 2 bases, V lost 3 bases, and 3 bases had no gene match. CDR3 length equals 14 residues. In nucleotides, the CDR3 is TGTGCCAGCAGCGGGACTAGCAGACAAGAGACCCAGTACTTC. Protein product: CASSGTSRQETQYF.

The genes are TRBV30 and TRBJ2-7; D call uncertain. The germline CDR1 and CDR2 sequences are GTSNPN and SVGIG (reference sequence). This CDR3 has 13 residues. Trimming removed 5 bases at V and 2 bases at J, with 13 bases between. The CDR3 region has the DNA TGTGCCTGGGCCTATGACCAGACCTACGAGCAGTACTTC. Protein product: CAWAYDQTYEQYF.

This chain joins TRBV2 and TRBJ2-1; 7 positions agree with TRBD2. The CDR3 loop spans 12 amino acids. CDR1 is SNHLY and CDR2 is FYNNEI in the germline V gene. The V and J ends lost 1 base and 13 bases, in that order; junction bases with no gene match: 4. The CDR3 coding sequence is TGTGCCAGCAGTGAAGTAGGGACTACACAGTTCTTC. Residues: CASSEVGTTQFF.

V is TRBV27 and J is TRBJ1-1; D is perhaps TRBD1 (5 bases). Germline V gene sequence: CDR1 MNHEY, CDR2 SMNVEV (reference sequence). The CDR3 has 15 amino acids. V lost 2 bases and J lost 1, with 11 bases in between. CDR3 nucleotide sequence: TGTGCCAGCAGTTTAAAGGACACGGCGAACACTGAAGCTTTCTTT. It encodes CASSLKDTANTEAFF.

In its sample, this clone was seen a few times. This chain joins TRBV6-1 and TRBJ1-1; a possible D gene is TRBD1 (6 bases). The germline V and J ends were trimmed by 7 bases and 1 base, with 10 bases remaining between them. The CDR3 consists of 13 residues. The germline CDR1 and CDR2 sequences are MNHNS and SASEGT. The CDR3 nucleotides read TGTGCCAGCACGGTACAGGGGAACACTGAAGCTTTCTTT. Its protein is CASTVQGNTEAFF.

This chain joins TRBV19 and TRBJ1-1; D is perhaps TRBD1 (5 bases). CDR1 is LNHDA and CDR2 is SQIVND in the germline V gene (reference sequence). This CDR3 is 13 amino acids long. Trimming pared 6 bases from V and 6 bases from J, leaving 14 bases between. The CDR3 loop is CASRGQGPSEAFF. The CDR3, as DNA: TGTGCCAGTAGGGGTCAGGGACCATCTGAAGCTTTCTTT.

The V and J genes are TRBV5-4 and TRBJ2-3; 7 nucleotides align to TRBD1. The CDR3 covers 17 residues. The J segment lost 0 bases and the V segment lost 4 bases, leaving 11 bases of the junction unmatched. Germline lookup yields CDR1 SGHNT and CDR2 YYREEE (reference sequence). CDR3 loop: CASSPKPRTGSTDTQYF. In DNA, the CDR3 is TGTGCCAGCAGCCCGAAGCCTAGGACAGGAAGCACAGATACGCAGTATTTT.